The next 32 T cell receptor beta chains were all read from a single sample in a study of tumor and adjacent non-tumor tissue in lung cancer. This sample's RNA came from whole unsorted tissue. This non-tumor lung sample came from over 3 cm beyond the tumor edge. Three rounds of nested PCR, following a modified ARM-PCR protocol, produced the TCRbeta library. Each CDR3 protein gets one entry after TCRdb re-called the multiplex PCR reads with MiXCR. Among more than 85,000 distinct CDR3 sequences listed, 62% were seen once. The specimen was distant non-tumor lung tissue. Receptors originate from a man between 60 and 70 years old with non-small cell lung cancer.

There are a few counts of this clonotype. This may stem from a read error, because a much larger clone lies one nucleotide away. The genes are TRBV5-4 and TRBJ2-1, with 11 bases lining up with TRBD2. Germline lookup yields CDR1 SGHNT and CDR2 YYREEE (reference sequence). The CDR3 is 15 amino acids. The ends lost 3 bases at V and 5 bases at J; junction bases unmatched: 4. CDR3 amino acids: CASSSGSGRDNEQFF. As DNA, the CDR3 is TGTGCCAGCAGCTCTGGTAGCGGGAGGGACAATGAGCAGTTCTTC.

This clonotype has more than one count but fewer than ten. The V call is TRBV7-9, the J call TRBJ2-1, with 10 nucleotides matching TRBD2. The trim removed 2 bases at V and 2 bases at J, leaving 6 bases unmatched. Germline CDR1 reads SEHNR; CDR2 reads FQNEAQ (reference sequence). The CDR3 extends over 17 amino acids. The CDR3 nucleotides are TGTGCCAGCAGCTTACCCGGACTAGCGGAGCCCTACAATGAGCAGTTCTTC. Protein: CASSLPGLAEPYNEQFF.

The V gene is TRBV7-9, the J gene TRBJ2-1; D remains unclear. Germline V CDR1 and CDR2: SEHNR, FQNEAQ (reference sequence). V gave up 5 bases and J gave up 6 bases, with 20 bases separating them. The CDR3 covers 16 residues. CDR3 residues: CASSPASLGSVNEQFF. CDR3 sequence (DNA): TGTGCCAGCAGCCCTGCCTCCCTAGGGTCGGTCAATGAGCAGTTCTTC.

For this clonotype: The germline gene is not matched at one end of the junction; a read error may be the cause. This chain uses TRBV6-1 with TRBJ2-6; 8 bases are a match to TRBD1. The germline gives CDR1 MNHNS, CDR2 SASEGT. This CDR3 has 19 amino acids. The CDR3 spells CASRPRTGLGVSGANVLTF. The CDR3 nucleotides are TGTGCCAGCAGGCCTAGGACAGGGCTCGGAGTCTCTGGGGCTAACGTCCTGACTTTC.

This clonotype was recorded once. The CDR3 end shows no conserved phenylalanine or tryptophan, and so a read error is likely. The chain couples TRBV6-5 to TRBJ1-6, with no clear D. This CDR3 has 13 residues. Between the trimmed V and J ends, which lost 8 bases and 8 bases, there was a span of 13 bases. CDR1 is MNHEY, CDR2 SVGAGI, per germline. For the CDR3, the DNA is TGTGCCAGCTGTCTAACGAGGGATTCACCCCTCCACATT. Its translation: CASCLTRDSPLHI.

As for this clonotype: A read error may produce the germline difference seen at one junction end. The chain combines TRBV6-5 with TRBJ2-3, with a weak D call TRBD2 (6 bases). The CDR3 is 13 amino acids. The germline V gene encodes CDR1 MNHEY and CDR2 SVGAGI. The CDR3: CASKATSTDTQYF. CDR3 coding DNA: TGTGCCAGCAAGGCAACTAGCACAGATACACAGTATTTT.

This clonotype was seen many times. The chain joins TRBV20-1 to TRBJ2-3, with 14 bases lining up with TRBD2. Germline trimming cut 4 bases from V and 6 bases from J; bases unmatched to any gene: 6. This CDR3 is 15 amino acids long. Germline V CDR1 and CDR2: DFQATT, SNEGSKA (reference sequence). The CDR3 sequence is CSATRLAGGLDTQYF. The CDR3 bases are TGCAGTGCTACCAGACTAGCGGGGGGGTTGGATACGCAGTATTTT.

This clonotype occurred once. This rearrangement joins TRBV6-5 to TRBJ2-2; 7 bases line up with TRBD1. Germline V lookup: CDR1 MNHEY, CDR2 SVGAGI. With V trimmed by 6 bases and J by 10 bases, 26 bases remained unmatched. The CDR3 contains 19 residues. CDR3 amino acids: CASRPWDSLTVLSVQELFF. In DNA form, the CDR3 reads TGTGCCAGCAGGCCCTGGGACAGCCTTACCGTCCTCTCGGTCCAGGAGCTGTTTTTT.

This clonotype was detected a few times. A much more abundant neighbour one base away suggests this may be a read error. The chain combines TRBV4-2 with TRBJ1-2, with 8 bases lining up with TRBD1. The V and J ends lost 3 bases and 0 bases, in that order; junction bases with no gene match: 6. Looked up from germline, CDR1 is LGHNA and CDR2 is YNFKEQ. The CDR3 runs 16 residues. For the CDR3, the DNA is TGTGCCAGCAGCCATTATCCGGGACAGGCTAACTATGGCTACACCTTC. Its translation is CASSHYPGQANYGYTF.

Regarding this clonotype: One end of the junction does not line up with germline, which may come from a read error. The J gene is TRBJ2-3, the V gene TRBV12-3 or TRBV12-4; TRBD1 aligns across 7 bases. CDR3 length: 13 residues. CDR3 region: CASSLSRDRRQCF. CDR3 nucleotides: TGTGCCAGCAGTTTAAGCCGGGACAGAAGGCAGTGTTTT.

On this clonotype: Lacking the conserved final phenylalanine or tryptophan, this CDR3 likely reflects a read error. It is unclear where the CDR3 begins or ends on the DNA, so no DNA is shown, and the CDR3 is as TCRdb lists it. The chain couples TRBV6-2 or TRBV6-3 to TRBJ2-7. Germline V gives CDR1 MNHEY, CDR2 SVGEGT. The CDR3 is 12 amino acids in total, end residues counted. The CDR3 loop is CASRLGRAEQYL.

As regards this clonotype: This could be a read error, since a much larger clone is one nucleotide away. The V call is TRBV5-1, the J call TRBJ1-2; TRBD1 agrees at 8 bases. The CDR3 is made up of 14 amino acids. CDR1 and CDR2 from the germline V gene are SGHRS and YFSETQ. The CDR3 loop reads CGSSRGQANYGYTF. The CDR3 DNA reads TGCGGCAGCAGCAGGGGACAGGCTAACTATGGCTACACCTTC.

In its sample, this clonotype is medium-sized. V usage is TRBV11-3 and J usage is TRBJ2-7, with 9 bases identical to TRBD1. The V gene end was trimmed by 6 bases and the J gene end by 1 base; junction bases not matched to a gene: 7. The CDR3 loop spans 15 amino acids. The germline V gene has CDR1 SGHNT and CDR2 YENEEA. The CDR3 is CASSSTGTGSYEQYF. The CDR3 region has the DNA TGTGCCAGCAGTTCTACCGGGACAGGGTCCTACGAGCAGTACTTC.

Comments on this clonotype: This likely comes from a read error, as the CDR3 has no conserved phenylalanine or tryptophan at its end. The limits of the CDR3 on the DNA are not certain, so only TCRdb's listed CDR3 is given. The rearrangement links TRBV6-2 or TRBV6-3 to TRBJ1-5; TRBD1 was called by the table and not checked on the DNA. Germline assignment: CDR1 MNHEY and CDR2 SVGEGT. Inclusive of both ends, the CDR3 amounts to 14 amino acids. CDR3 sequence: CASSSPRQGALSHL.

About this clonotype itself: The junction does not match germline at one end; this may be a read error. The chain recombines TRBV28 with TRBJ2-7; TRBD2 agrees at 13 bases. CDR3 size: 17 residues. Germline V gene lookup returns CDR1 MDHEN and CDR2 SYDVKM. In nucleotides, the CDR3 is TGTGCCAGCAGTTCCGGGACTAGCGGGATTTGCACCTACGAGCAGTATTTC. Amino acid sequence: CASSSGTSGICTYEQYF.

With respect to this clonotype: The junction departs from the called germline gene at one end, perhaps through a read error. J is TRBJ2-1 and V is TRBV10-3; 7 positions match TRBD1. CDR1 and CDR2 (germline): ENHRY, SYGVKD. The CDR3 is made up of 14 amino acids. CDR3 residues: CAISEEGADNEQFF. In DNA form, the CDR3 reads TGTGCCATCAGTGAAGAGGGGGCGGACAATGAACAGTTCTTC.

Worth noting for this clonotype: One end of the junction is discordant with germline, which a read error may explain. The V gene is TRBV20-1, the J gene TRBJ2-1; D is undetermined. The CDR3 is 12 amino acids. The germline gives CDR1 DFQATT, CDR2 SNEGSKA (reference sequence). CDR3 bases: TGTAGTGCTAGGCCCCCAAACAATGTGCAGTTCTTC. Its translation is CSARPPNNVQFF.

A remark on this clonotype: A much larger clonotype is one base distant, so this may be a read error. The V and J genes are TRBV12-3 or TRBV12-4 and TRBJ2-2; 8 nucleotides agree with TRBD1. This CDR3 is 15 amino acids long. CDR3 sequence reads: CASVQGDAKTGELFF. DNA of the CDR3: TGTGCCAGCGTACAGGGGGACGCGAAGACCGGGGAGCTGTTTTTT.

As for this clonotype: This may be a read error, as it is one base from a much larger clone. The CDR3 coding sequence is TGTGCCAGCAACAGCACTGGACAGGTGATCACTGAAGCTTTCTTT. It specifies CASNSTGQVITEAFF. The V gene is TRBV5-4, the J gene TRBJ1-1; 7 bases map to TRBD1. The CDR3 is 15 residues long. Trimming at V came to 6 bases and at J to 4 bases, leaving 12 bases not matched to a gene. Germline V gene sequence: CDR1 SGHNT, CDR2 YYREEE (reference sequence).

The chain recombines TRBV4-2 with TRBJ2-3; TRBD2 might be the D (5 bases). V was cut by 5 bases and J by 6 bases, with 18 bases left in between. The V gene's germline CDR1 is LGHNA and CDR2 YNFKEQ. The CDR3 has 15 residues. For the CDR3, the DNA is TGTGCCAGCAGCTTCGGGGTTAGTTCGACCGATACGCAGTATTTT. Protein product: CASSFGVSSTDTQYF.

This clonotype has only a few counts. V and J are TRBV7-9 and TRBJ2-1; the match to TRBD2 covers 10 bases. CDR1 SEHNR and CDR2 FQNEAQ come from the germline V gene (reference sequence). The V and J ends lost 0 bases and 1 base, in that order; junction bases with no gene match: 6. This CDR3 spans 18 amino acids. The CDR3 region has the DNA TGTGCCAGCAGCTTAGCTCTAGCGGGGGTGTCGTCCTACAATGAGCAGTTCTTC. Translated: CASSLALAGVSSYNEQFF.

Turning to this clonotype: A read error may be the cause here, since a much bigger clone is one base away. The rearrangement uses TRBV5-8 and TRBJ2-1; a weak D match, TRBD2 (5 bases). This CDR3 contains 15 residues. CDR1 and CDR2 (germline): SGHTS, YDEGEE. The V end lost 0 bases, the J end lost 9 bases, and 16 bases lay between the germline ends. The CDR3 DNA follows: TGTGCCAGCAGCTTGGGCGCCTGGCGAGAGGGTGAGCAGTTCTTC. As protein: CASSLGAWREGEQFF.

The genes are TRBV5-1 and TRBJ2-6; 8 bases line up with TRBD2. J was trimmed by 2 bases and V by 7 bases; bases with no gene match: 11. Germline lookup yields CDR1 SGHRS and CDR2 YFSETQ. The length of the CDR3 is 17 residues. The CDR3 coding sequence is TGCGCCAGCGGCTCCGACTCCGGGGGGGCTGGGGCCAACGTCCTGACTTTC. Translation: CASGSDSGGAGANVLTF.

The chain couples TRBV30 to TRBJ2-1; 9 bases match TRBD2. The V gene's germline CDR1 is GTSNPN and CDR2 SVGIG (reference sequence). Trimming cost V 0 bases and J 6 bases; bases outside gene matches: 9. This CDR3 has 16 amino acids. CDR3 in DNA: TGTGCCTGGAGTGTTGGTCCTAGCGGGACGGGCAATGAGCAGTTCTTC. Its protein is CAWSVGPSGTGNEQFF. The entire variable domain, with the rest obtained from reference TRBV30 and TRBJ2-1, is as follows: SQTIHQWPATLVQPVGSPLSLECTVEGTSNPNLYWYRQAAGRGLQLLFYSVGIGQISSEVPQNLSASRPQDRQFILSSKKLLLSDSGFYLCAWSVGPSGTGNEQFFGPGTRLTVL.

This chain uses TRBV24-1 with TRBJ2-1; D may be TRBD2 (6 bases). The V and J ends lost 3 bases and 9 bases respectively, with 20 bases between them. Germline lookup yields CDR1 KGHDR and CDR2 SFDVKD. The CDR3 loop spans 16 amino acids. The CDR3 spells CATSDASAQGFIEQFF. The CDR3 DNA follows: TGTGCCACCAGTGATGCTAGCGCCCAGGGATTCATTGAGCAGTTCTTC.

In regard to this clonotype: A much more abundant neighbour one base away suggests this may be a read error. The chain employs TRBV12-3 or TRBV12-4 and TRBJ1-5, with D unclear. The CDR3 spans 15 residues. V was pared by 4 bases and J by 2 bases, with 12 bases between. The CDR3 loop is CASSWREPGNQPQHF. The DNA for the CDR3 is TGTGCCAGCAGTTGGAGGGAGCCTGGCAATCAGCCCCAGCATTTT.

A word on this clonotype: The CDR3 does not end in the conserved phenylalanine or tryptophan, so this is likely a read error. This chain connects TRBV29-1 to TRBJ2-5; D unresolved. The CDR3 length is 14 residues. Germline values: CDR1 SQVTM, CDR2 ANQGSEA. The ends were cut back, 4 bases at V and 4 bases at J, with 16 bases in the middle. The CDR3 spells CSVGDWQSRETQYL. DNA of the CDR3: TGCAGCGTTGGAGACTGGCAGAGCCGAGAGACCCAGTACCTC.

With respect to this clonotype: With a much larger clone just one base away, this may be a read error. The chain joins TRBV6-6 to TRBJ2-3; 12 bases match TRBD1. The CDR3 covers 18 residues. CDR1 is MNHNY, CDR2 SVGAGI, per germline (reference sequence). Written as DNA, the CDR3 is TGTGCCAGCACCTACCGGGACAGGGGGCAACAAAGCACAGATACGCATTATTTT. It is translated as CASTYRDRGQQSTDTHYF.

Notes on this clonotype: A read error is possible here, since a much larger clone lies one base away. The chain combines TRBV6-2 or TRBV6-3 with TRBJ2-3, with TRBD2 as a possible D gene (5 bases). The CDR3 contains 12 residues. With 7 bases removed from V and 12 bases from J, the gap between germline ends came to 17 bases. Per the germline V gene, CDR1 is MNHEY and CDR2 is SVGEGT. CDR3 bases: TGTGCCAGCACCGGGGTGGGTTTATGCCAGTATTTT. It is translated as CASTGVGLCQYF.

Comments on this clonotype: The junction differs from germline at one of its ends, possibly a read error. The chain uses TRBV28 and TRBJ1-2; D gene unclear. The CDR3 runs 14 residues. Per germline, CDR1 MDHEN and CDR2 SYDVKM. In DNA, the CDR3 is TGTACCAGCAGTAAAGGACCGATTAACTATGGCTACACCTTC. It specifies CTSSKGPINYGYTF.

The chain combines TRBV25-1 with TRBJ2-1; the D is unclear. This CDR3 contains 11 residues. Germline assignment: CDR1 MGHDK and CDR2 SYGVNS. V lost 10 bases, J lost 8 bases, and 12 bases lay in between. The CDR3 is CAISLGDEQFF. Written as DNA, the CDR3 is TGTGCCATCAGCCTCGGCGATGAGCAGTTCTTC.

The table lists this clonotype with a count of one. The J gene is TRBJ1-1, the V gene TRBV11-3, with D unclear. This CDR3 has 13 residues. V shed 5 bases and J shed 13 bases, with 20 bases lying between them. Per the germline V gene, CDR1 is SGHNT and CDR2 is YENEEA. The CDR3 DNA reads as TGTGCCAGCAGCCTAGCAGGACCCGTTGCGGTTTTCTTT. This translates into CASSLAGPVAVFF.